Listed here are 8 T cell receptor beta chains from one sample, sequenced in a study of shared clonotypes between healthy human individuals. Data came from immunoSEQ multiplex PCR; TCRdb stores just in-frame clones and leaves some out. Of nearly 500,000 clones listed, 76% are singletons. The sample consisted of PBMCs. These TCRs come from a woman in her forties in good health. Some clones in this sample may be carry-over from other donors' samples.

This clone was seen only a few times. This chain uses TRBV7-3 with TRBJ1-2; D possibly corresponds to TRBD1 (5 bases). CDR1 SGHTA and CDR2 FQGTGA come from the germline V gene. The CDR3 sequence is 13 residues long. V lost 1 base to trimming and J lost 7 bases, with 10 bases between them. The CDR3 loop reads CASSLSQGGGYTF. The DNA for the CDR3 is TGTGCCAGCAGCTTAAGCCAGGGAGGTGGCTACACCTTC.

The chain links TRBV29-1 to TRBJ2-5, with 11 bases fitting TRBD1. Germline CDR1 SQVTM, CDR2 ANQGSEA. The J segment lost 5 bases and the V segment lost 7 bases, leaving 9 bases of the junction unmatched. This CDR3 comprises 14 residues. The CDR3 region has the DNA TGCAGCGCCCGTCGAGGGACAGGGGGGGAGACCCAGTACTTC. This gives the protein CSARRGTGGETQYF. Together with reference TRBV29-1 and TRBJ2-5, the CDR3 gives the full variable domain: SAVISQKPSRDICQRGTSLTIQCQVDSQVTMMFWYRQQPGQSLTLIATANQGSEATYESGFVIDKFPISRPNLTFSTLTVSNMSPEDSSIYLCSARRGTGGETQYFGPGTRLLVL.

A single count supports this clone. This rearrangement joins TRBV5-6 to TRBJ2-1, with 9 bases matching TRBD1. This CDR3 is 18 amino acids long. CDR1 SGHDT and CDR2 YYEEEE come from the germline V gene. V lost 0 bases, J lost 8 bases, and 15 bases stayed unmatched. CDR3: CASSLAKIIGQGRHEQFF. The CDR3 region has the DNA TGTGCCAGCAGCTTGGCCAAGATTATAGGACAGGGGCGACATGAGCAGTTCTTC.

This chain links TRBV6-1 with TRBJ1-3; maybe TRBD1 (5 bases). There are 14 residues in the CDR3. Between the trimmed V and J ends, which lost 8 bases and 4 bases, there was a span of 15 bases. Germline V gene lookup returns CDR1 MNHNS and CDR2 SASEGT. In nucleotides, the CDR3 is TGTGCCAGCGTTCCTGGGGGGGGAGGAAACACCATATATTTT. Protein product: CASVPGGGGNTIYF.

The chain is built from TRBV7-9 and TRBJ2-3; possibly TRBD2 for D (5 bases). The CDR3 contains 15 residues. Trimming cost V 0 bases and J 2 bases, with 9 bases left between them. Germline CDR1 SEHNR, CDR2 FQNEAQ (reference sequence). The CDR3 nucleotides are TGTGCCAGCAGCTTAGCGGGAGATATCACAGATACGCAGTATTTT. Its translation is CASSLAGDITDTQYF.

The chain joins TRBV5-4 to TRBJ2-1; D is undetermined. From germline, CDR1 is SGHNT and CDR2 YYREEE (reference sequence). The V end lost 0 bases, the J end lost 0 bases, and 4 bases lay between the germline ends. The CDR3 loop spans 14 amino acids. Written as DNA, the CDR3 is TGTGCCAGCAGCTTGGGGAGCTCCTACAATGAGCAGTTCTTC. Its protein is CASSLGSSYNEQFF.

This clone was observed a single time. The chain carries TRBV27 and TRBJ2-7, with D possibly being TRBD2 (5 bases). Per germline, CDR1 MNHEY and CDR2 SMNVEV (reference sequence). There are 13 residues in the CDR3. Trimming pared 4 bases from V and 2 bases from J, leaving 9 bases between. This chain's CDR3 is CASSWGVAYEQYF. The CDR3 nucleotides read TGTGCCAGCAGTTGGGGAGTGGCCTACGAGCAGTACTTC.

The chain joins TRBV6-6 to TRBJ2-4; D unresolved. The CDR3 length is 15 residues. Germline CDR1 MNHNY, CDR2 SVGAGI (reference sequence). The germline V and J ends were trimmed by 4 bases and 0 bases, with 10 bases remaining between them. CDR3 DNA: TGTGCCAGCAGTTCGCAGAGCGTAGCCAAAAACATTCAGTACTTC. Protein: CASSSQSVAKNIQYF.